The rows below give T cell receptor beta chains drawn from one sample of a study of Ad26.COV2.S vaccination and SARS-CoV-2 variants. The protocol was immunoSEQ multiplex PCR, while the TCRdb copy is restricted to in-frame clones and leaves out a portion. The sample lists about 350,000 clones; about 88% were seen once. Material: peripheral blood, obtained in a trial of Ad26.COV2.S vaccine versus placebo. The receptor set was obtained from a person aged 18-60 years who received the Ad26.COV2.S COVID-19 vaccine or a placebo. Both conserved end residues are trimmed from each CDR3. The D gene is left open where the match is weak.

j_gene,v_gene,d_gene,CDR3aa
TRBJ2-7,TRBV29-1,.,SVEVYERDTIPTYEQY
TRBJ1-6,TRBV5-5,TRBD1,ASSLGDRGSSPLH
TRBJ2-7,TRBV27,.,ASSFQTGVGYEQY
TRBJ2-7,TRBV30,TRBD1,AWSLKGQRPGSYEQY
TRBJ1-2,TRBV30,.,AWEGNNYGYT
TRBJ2-2,TRBV5-1,.,ASRQITGELF
TRBJ1-5,TRBV24-1,.,ATSDLGTHQPQH
TRBJ2-5,TRBV6-2/TRBV6-3,.,ASSYSPETQY
TRBJ1-1,TRBV6-6,.,ASLDRLNTEAF
TRBJ2-2,TRBV11-2,.,ASSSPWTGELF
TRBJ1-2,TRBV12-3/TRBV12-4,.,ASRLREGGYT
TRBJ2-7,TRBV11-2,TRBD2,ASSVAGGAYEQY
TRBJ2-7,TRBV4-1,TRBD1,ASSQEPDRGDEQY
TRBJ2-7,TRBV15,.,ATSTSGTPYEQY
TRBJ2-1,TRBV6-2/TRBV6-3,TRBD2,ASSYPGGLNNEQF
TRBJ2-1,TRBV23-1,.,ASPPLVAEDNEQF
TRBJ1-1,TRBV5-1,.,ASSQPTENTEAF
TRBJ2-5,TRBV5-3,TRBD2,ARSFWTSGLGETQY
TRBJ1-4,TRBV19,TRBD1,ASTDRATNEKLF
TRBJ2-1,TRBV27,TRBD2,ASSVSLTSGQF
TRBJ1-3,TRBV14,.,ASSPNVGSSGNTIY
TRBJ2-1,TRBV7-2,TRBD1,ASSSKGLTGDPYNEQF
TRBJ2-2,TRBV7-8,.,ANKGDTGELF